These T cell receptor beta chains were read from a single sample in a study of CD8+ T cells in alopecia areata. Method: immunoSEQ multiplex PCR; TCRdb's copy keeps in-frame clones and lacks some. Of about 190,000 clones in the sample, 60% were seen once. The sample was CD4+ T cells sorted from blood, taken at week 4, from a patient treated with tofacitinib. All receptors come from a human donor with alopecia areata. Each CDR3 is given with its conserved first and last residue. The D gene is left open where the match is weak. Not all rows give a size; the values are once, few, many and, for expanded clones, a class.

j_gene,d_gene,v_gene,abundance,CDR3nt,CDR3aa
TRBJ2-2,-,TRBV30,once,TGTGCCTGGAGTGTGAACACCGGGGAGCTGTTTTTT,CAWSVNTGELFF
TRBJ2-3,-,TRBV7-2,-,TGTGCCAGCAGCCCGGTAGGGGTAGATACGCAGTATTTT,CASSPVGVDTQYF
TRBJ2-3,-,TRBV4-2,few,TGTGCCAGCAGCCCGGCGATGTTGGGTGGGAGGTCTGCAGATACGCAGTATTTT,CASSPAMLGGRSADTQYF
TRBJ2-2,TRBD1,TRBV27,-,TGTGCCAGCAGTATAAGACAGGGCAAGGCGGAGCTGTTTTTT,CASSIRQGKAELFF
TRBJ2-1,-,TRBV15,few,TGTGCCACCAGCATCCCCACGGGGGCTCATGAGCAGTTCTTC,CATSIPTGAHEQFF
TRBJ2-1,TRBD2,TRBV30,-,TGTGCCTGGAGTGTGGGGCGGGAGGCAAGTGAGCAGTTCTTC,CAWSVGREASEQFF
TRBJ2-1,TRBD2,TRBV2,-,TGTGCCCTCTCCTCGGGAGGGGCCCCCAGTGTGGATGAGCAGTTCTTC,CALSSGGAPSVDEQFF
TRBJ2-7,-,TRBV25-1,-,TGTGCCAGCAGTGATTTGAAGGGTCTGTGGTCCTACGAGCAGTACTTC,CASSDLKGLWSYEQYF
TRBJ2-7,-,TRBV6-5,-,TGTGCCAGCAGTTACACCGGCAGCTACGAGCAGTACTTC,CASSYTGSYEQYF
TRBJ2-3,TRBD1,TRBV9,-,TGTGCCAGCAGCCCCGGGACAGGGAGAGGCACAGATACGCAGTATTTT,CASSPGTGRGTDTQYF
TRBJ2-3,-,TRBV2,-,TGTGCCAGCAGGGCTTACACAGATACGCAGTATTTT,CASRAYTDTQYF
TRBJ2-1,-,TRBV2,-,TGTCATAGCGGCCTCATACGTGAGCAGTTCTTC,CHSGLIREQFF
TRBJ1-3,-,TRBV7-2,-,TGTGCCAGCTCCCAAGGGGAGCCGAGAAACACCATATATTTT,CASSQGEPRNTIYF
TRBJ2-1,TRBD2,TRBV7-9,-,TGTGCCAGCAGATACCCGGGACTAGCGGCCAATGAGCAGTTCTTC,CASRYPGLAANEQFF
TRBJ1-3,-,TRBV7-2,-,TGCGCCAGCAGCCAAGATCTGGGGTTCATTGGAAACACCATATATTTT,CASSQDLGFIGNTIYF
TRBJ2-1,TRBD2,TRBV7-2,-,TGTGCCAGCAGCCCCGCCGGGACTAGGAATGAGCAGTTCTTC,CASSPAGTRNEQFF
TRBJ2-7,TRBD1,TRBV29-1,-,TGCAGCGTTGATACAGGGGGCGTCGACGGGAGGAACGAGCAGTACTTC,CSVDTGGVDGRNEQYF
TRBJ1-4,-,TRBV5-5,few,TGTGCCAGCAGCTTGGCCCCACCCGGGACAACATCAACTAATGAAAAACTGTTTTTT,CASSLAPPGTTSTNEKLFF
TRBJ2-7,TRBD2,TRBV6-5,-,TGTGCCAGCAGACTATATAGCGGGTCAACCTACGAGCAGTACTTC,CASRLYSGSTYEQYF
TRBJ2-3,-,TRBV5-1,-,TGCGCCAGCAGCGAGGCCACTCGAGGCGCAGATACGCAGTATTTT,CASSEATRGADTQYF
TRBJ1-3,-,TRBV4-2,few,TGTGCCAGCAGCCAAGGGTTTTCGGGGGGTATACCCTCTGGAAACACCATATATTTT,CASSQGFSGGIPSGNTIYF
TRBJ1-2,TRBD1,TRBV5-1,-,TGCGCCAGCAGCTTGGGGACAGGGGTCAACTATGGCTACACCTTC,CASSLGTGVNYGYTF
TRBJ2-6,-,TRBV18,-,TGTGCCAGCTCCAAAGATGGCCCTGGAGGTGGGGCCAACGTCCTGACTTTC,CASSKDGPGGGANVLTF
TRBJ2-2,-,TRBV7-9,-,TGTGCCAGCAGCACCTCAGGGGTCACGGCCGGGGAGCTGTTTTTT,CASSTSGVTAGELFF
TRBJ2-2,TRBD2,TRBV30,-,TGTGCCTGGAGGGGGACTAGCGGGAGGTCCACCGGGGAGCTGTTTTTT,CAWRGTSGRSTGELFF
TRBJ2-1,TRBD2,TRBV2,-,TGTGCCAGCAGTGATCCGCCTAGCGGGAGATCCTACAATGAGCAGTTCTTC,CASSDPPSGRSYNEQFF
TRBJ2-4,TRBD2,TRBV5-4,-,TGTGCCAGCAGCTTGGAACTAGCGGGAAGCAAAAACATTCAGTACTTC,CASSLELAGSKNIQYF
TRBJ2-7,-,TRBV9,once,TGTGCCAGCAGCCTCCGGGACAAATTTGCCTACGAGCAGTACTTC,CASSLRDKFAYEQYF
TRBJ2-3,-,TRBV11-2,-,TGTGCCAGCAGCTTATCCGGGGGAGGAGGTGGCACAGATACGCAGTATTTT,CASSLSGGGGGTDTQYF
TRBJ1-3,-,TRBV29-1,-,TGCAGCGTTGAAAGGGGCTCTGGAAACACCATATATTTT,CSVERGSGNTIYF
TRBJ1-1,-,TRBV5-4,-,TGTGCCAGCAGCTTCCGACAGGCCAGTGGTACTGAAGCTTTCTTT,CASSFRQASGTEAFF
TRBJ2-6,TRBD1,TRBV30,few,TGTGCCTGGTCGTCCGGGACAGGGCGCTCTGGGGCCAACGTCCTGACTTTC,CAWSSGTGRSGANVLTF
TRBJ2-3,-,TRBV2,-,TGTGCCAGCACGAGGGTGGGAGATACGCAGTATTTT,CASTRVGDTQYF
TRBJ1-5,-,TRBV27,-,TGTGCCAGCAGTTTAACCGGCAGGGAAAGTCAGCCCCAGCATTTT,CASSLTGRESQPQHF
TRBJ1-2,TRBD1,TRBV6-5,-,TGTGCCAGCAGCCGTCCCGGGACAGGGAAGGCGACCTTC,CASSRPGTGKATF
TRBJ1-1,-,TRBV4-1,-,TGCGCCAGCAGCCAAGGTCCCAACACTGAAGCTTTCTTT,CASSQGPNTEAFF
TRBJ1-2,-,TRBV30,-,TGTGCCTGGAGTGTACTTGGAGTCTATGGCTACACCTTC,CAWSVLGVYGYTF
TRBJ1-2,-,TRBV30,-,TGTGCCTGGAGTGCCGAGGACTATGGCTACACCTTC,CAWSAEDYGYTF
TRBJ2-2,-,TRBV5-1,few,TGCGCCAGCACCCCGGTGATGGACACCGGGGAGCTGTTTTTT,CASTPVMDTGELFF
TRBJ2-2,-,TRBV5-4,-,TGTGCCAGCAGCTTGAAAGGAGGCGGGGAGCTGTTTTTT,CASSLKGGGELFF
TRBJ2-5,-,TRBV29-1,few,TGCAGCGGCCTGTCCGGGCAAGAGACCCAGTACTTC,CSGLSGQETQYF
TRBJ1-1,-,TRBV29-1,few,TGCAGCGTTGGCAGGCAATCGAACACTGAAGCTTTCTTT,CSVGRQSNTEAFF
TRBJ1-2,TRBD1,TRBV15,-,TGTGCCACCAGCAGAGATCGAATTGCAGGGGGCGCGGCTGGCTACACCTTC,CATSRDRIAGGAAGYTF
TRBJ2-5,TRBD2,TRBV5-1,-,TGCGCCAGCAGACTCCTAGCGGGAGGACGCCAAGAGACCCAGTACTTC,CASRLLAGGRQETQYF
TRBJ2-1,TRBD2,TRBV5-1,-,TGCGCCAGCAGTTTTTCCGGGGCGGGGGTCAATGAGCAGTTCTTC,CASSFSGAGVNEQFF
TRBJ1-1,-,TRBV6-1,-,TGTGCCAGCATTTTCGTCATGGACACTGAAGCTTTCTTT,CASIFVMDTEAFF
TRBJ2-3,-,TRBV29-1,-,TGCAGCGTCGACCCCTCCACAGATACGCAGTATTTT,CSVDPSTDTQYF
TRBJ1-1,-,TRBV30,-,TGTGCCTGGACCCCGAACGAGAACACTGAAGCTTTCTTT,CAWTPNENTEAFF
TRBJ2-3,-,TRBV25-1,-,TGTGCCAGCAGTGGGAGACATGGCCGCACAGATACGCAGTATTTT,CASSGRHGRTDTQYF
TRBJ2-7,TRBD1,TRBV14,-,TGTGCCAGCGGACAGGGTTACTACGAGCAGTACTTC,CASGQGYYEQYF
TRBJ2-7,-,TRBV7-2,-,TGTGCCAGCACCTCACAGGGTTTAAGCTACGAGCAGTACTTC,CASTSQGLSYEQYF
TRBJ2-6,TRBD2,TRBV29-1,few,TGCAGCGTACTAGCGGGAACTGGGGCCAACGTCCTGACTTTC,CSVLAGTGANVLTF
TRBJ1-5,-,TRBV29-1,-,TGCAGCGTTGGGGGGGGAAACGGGCAGCCCCAGCATTTT,CSVGGGNGQPQHF
TRBJ2-5,-,TRBV6-5,-,TGTGCCAGCAGTTACTCGAATCCGGGGGCAGAGACCCAGTACTTC,CASSYSNPGAETQYF
TRBJ1-4,-,TRBV4-1,medium-sized,TGCGCCAGCAGCCAAGGAGACTCTCGGGGTAATGAAAAACTGTTTTTT,CASSQGDSRGNEKLFF
TRBJ2-3,-,TRBV29-1,-,TGCAGCGCACACAGGGCTACGCAGTATTTT,CSAHRATQYF
TRBJ2-7,-,TRBV5-1,-,TGCGCCAGCAGCTTAAAGGGCTACGAGCAGTACTTC,CASSLKGYEQYF
TRBJ2-3,-,TRBV7-9,-,TGTGCCAGCAGCTTACTAGTTATGGGCACAGATACGCAGTATTTT,CASSLLVMGTDTQYF
TRBJ2-7,TRBD1,TRBV6-5,-,TGTGCCAGCAGTTACGTTTCAGGGGGCGAGCAGTACTTC,CASSYVSGGEQYF
TRBJ1-1,TRBD1,TRBV7-8,-,TGTGCCAGCAGCTTAGCGGACAGGGGATATACTGAAGCTTTCTTT,CASSLADRGYTEAFF